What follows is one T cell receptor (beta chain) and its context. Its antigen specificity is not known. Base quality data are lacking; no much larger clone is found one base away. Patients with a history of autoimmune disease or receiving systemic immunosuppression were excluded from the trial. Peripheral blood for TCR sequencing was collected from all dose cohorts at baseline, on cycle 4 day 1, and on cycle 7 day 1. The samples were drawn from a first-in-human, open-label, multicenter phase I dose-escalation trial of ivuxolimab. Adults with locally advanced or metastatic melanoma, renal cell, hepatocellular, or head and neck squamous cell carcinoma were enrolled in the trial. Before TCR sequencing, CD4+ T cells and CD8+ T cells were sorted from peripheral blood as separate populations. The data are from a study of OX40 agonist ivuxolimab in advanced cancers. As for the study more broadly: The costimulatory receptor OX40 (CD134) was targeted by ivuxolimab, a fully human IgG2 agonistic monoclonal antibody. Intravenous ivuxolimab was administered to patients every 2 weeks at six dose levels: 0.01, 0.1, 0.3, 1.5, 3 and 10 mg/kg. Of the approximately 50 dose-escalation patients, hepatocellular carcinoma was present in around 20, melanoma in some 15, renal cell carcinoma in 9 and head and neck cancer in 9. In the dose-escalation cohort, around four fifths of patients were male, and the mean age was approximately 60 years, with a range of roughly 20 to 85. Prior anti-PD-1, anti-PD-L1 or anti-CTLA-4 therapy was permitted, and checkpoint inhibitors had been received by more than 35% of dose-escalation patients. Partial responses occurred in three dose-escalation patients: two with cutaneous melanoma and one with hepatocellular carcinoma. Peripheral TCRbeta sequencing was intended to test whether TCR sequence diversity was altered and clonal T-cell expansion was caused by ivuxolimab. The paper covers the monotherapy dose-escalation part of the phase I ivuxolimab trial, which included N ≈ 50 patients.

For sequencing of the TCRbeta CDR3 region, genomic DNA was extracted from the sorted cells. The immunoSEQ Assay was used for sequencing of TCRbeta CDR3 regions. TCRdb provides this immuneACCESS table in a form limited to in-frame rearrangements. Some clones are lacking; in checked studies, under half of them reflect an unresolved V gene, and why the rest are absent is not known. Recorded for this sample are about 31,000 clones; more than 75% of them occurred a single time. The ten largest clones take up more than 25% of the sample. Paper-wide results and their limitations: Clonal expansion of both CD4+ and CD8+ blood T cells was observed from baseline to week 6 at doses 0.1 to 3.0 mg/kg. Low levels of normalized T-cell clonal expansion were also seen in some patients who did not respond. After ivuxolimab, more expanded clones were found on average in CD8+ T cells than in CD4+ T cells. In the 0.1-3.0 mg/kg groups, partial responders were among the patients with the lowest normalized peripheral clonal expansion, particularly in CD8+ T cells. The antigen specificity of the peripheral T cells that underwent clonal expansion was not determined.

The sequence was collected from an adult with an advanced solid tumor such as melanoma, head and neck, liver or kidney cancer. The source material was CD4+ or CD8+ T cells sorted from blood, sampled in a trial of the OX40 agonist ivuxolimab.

The CDR3 amino acid sequence is: CASSPPGQRQETQYF. The DNA reads as follows: TGTGCCAGCAGTCCCCCGGGACAGAGACAAGAGACCCAGTACTTC. The chain joins TRBV5-4 to TRBJ2-5; 7 of the junction bases match TRBD1. The CDR3 measures 15 amino acids from cysteine to phenylalanine. Left in the record is the CDR3 DNA by itself, 45 bases read in frame from the first base. Per the germline V gene (reference sequence), SGHNT is the CDR1 and YYREEE is the CDR2. Clipping removes 5 bases from V and 2 bases from J, with 9 as the unmatched junction base count.